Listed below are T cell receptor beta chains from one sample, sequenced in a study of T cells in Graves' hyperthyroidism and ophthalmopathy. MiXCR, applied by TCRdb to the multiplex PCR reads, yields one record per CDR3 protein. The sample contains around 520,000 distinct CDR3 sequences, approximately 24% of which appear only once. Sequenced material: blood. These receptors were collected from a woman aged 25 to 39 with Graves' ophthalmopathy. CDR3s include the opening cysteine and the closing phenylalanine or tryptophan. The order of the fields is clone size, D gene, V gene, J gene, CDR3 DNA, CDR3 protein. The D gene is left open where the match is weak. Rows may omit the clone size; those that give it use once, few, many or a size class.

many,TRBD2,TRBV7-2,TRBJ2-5,TGTGCCAGCAGCCCTAGGACCGGGGGGGGCCTTCGAGAGACCCAGTACTTC,CASSPRTGGGLRETQYF
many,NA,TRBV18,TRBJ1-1,TGTGCCAGCTCACAAGGGGTTGTAGGCACTGAAGCTTTCTTT,CASSQGVVGTEAFF
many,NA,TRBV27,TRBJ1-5,TGTGCCAGCAGCTCCCTGGACAGTAGCAATCAGCCCCAGCATTTT,CASSSLDSSNQPQHF
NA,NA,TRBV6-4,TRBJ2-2,TGTGCCAGCACCACCGCTCAGGGTTTGGACACCGGGGAGCTGTTTTTT,CASTTAQGLDTGELFF
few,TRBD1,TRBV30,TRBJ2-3,TGTGCCTGGGGACAGGGAAGTACAGATACGCAGTATTTT,CAWGQGSTDTQYF
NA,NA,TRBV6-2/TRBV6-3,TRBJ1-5,TGTGCCAGCAGGGCCCAGGGACGGACCAATCAGCCCCAGCATTTT,CASRAQGRTNQPQHF
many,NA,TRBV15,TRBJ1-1,TGTGCCACCAGCAGAGGTCCGAACACTGAAGCTTTCTTT,CATSRGPNTEAFF
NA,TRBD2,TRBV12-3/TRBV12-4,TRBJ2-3,TGTGCCAGCACCCCTAGCGGGGGGACTTCAGATACGCAGTATTTT,CASTPSGGTSDTQYF
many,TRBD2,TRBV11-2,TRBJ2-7,TGTGCCAGCAGCTCCTGGACTAGACGTTACGAGCAGTACTTC,CASSSWTRRYEQYF
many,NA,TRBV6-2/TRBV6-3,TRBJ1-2,TGTGCCAGCAGAGAGACGGCTAACTATGGCTACACCTTC,CASRETANYGYTF
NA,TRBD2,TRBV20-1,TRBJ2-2,TGCAGTGCCAGCGGGGGGCCCCCGGGCGGGGAGCTGTTTTTT,CSASGGPPGGELFF
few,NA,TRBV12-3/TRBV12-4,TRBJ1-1,TGTGCCAGCCGCCTCCCAGGGCTCACTGAAGCTTTCTTT,CASRLPGLTEAFF
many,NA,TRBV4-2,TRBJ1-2,TGTGCCAGCAGCCAAGATCTCAGACAGCCCCTCTATGGCTACACCTTC,CASSQDLRQPLYGYTF
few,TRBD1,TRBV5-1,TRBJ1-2,TGCGCCAGCAGCTTGGGGACAGGGCATGATGGCTACACCTTC,CASSLGTGHDGYTF
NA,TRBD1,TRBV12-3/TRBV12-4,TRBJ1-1,TGTGCCAGCAGCTTAGCGGACAGGGGTAAAAACACTGAAGCTTTCTTT,CASSLADRGKNTEAFF
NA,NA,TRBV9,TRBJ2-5,TGTGCCAGCAGCGCTGAGGGAGGGGGACGGGGAGAGACCCAGTACTTC,CASSAEGGGRGETQYF
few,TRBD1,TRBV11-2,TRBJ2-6,TGTGCCAGCAGCTCAAGACAGGGTGCTGGGGCCAACGTCCTGACTTTC,CASSSRQGAGANVLTF
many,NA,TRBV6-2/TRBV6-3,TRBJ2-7,TGTGCCAGCAGACGCGGGACGCCCTACGAGCAGTACTTC,CASRRGTPYEQYF
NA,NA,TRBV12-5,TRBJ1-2,TGTGCTAGTGGTTTAGGGACACTCTATGGCTACACCTTC,CASGLGTLYGYTF
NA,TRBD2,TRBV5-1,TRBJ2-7,TGCGCCAGCAGCCTCCAGGGACTAGCGGGAGAGTCCCGCTACGAGCAGTACTTC,CASSLQGLAGESRYEQYF